Listed below are T cell receptor beta chains from one sample, sequenced in a study of a mutant IDH1 vaccine in newly diagnosed glioma. Sequencing used immunoSEQ multiplex PCR; TCRdb keeps in-frame clones, though not all of them. In the table there are tens of thousands of clones, about 80% of which are singletons. These receptors lack a known antigen. The sample consisted of PBMCs, taken from a glioma patient whose treatment included an IDH1 peptide vaccine. The receptors stem from a man aged 30-40 years with glioma. CDR3s include the opening cysteine and the closing phenylalanine or tryptophan. Each record gives: D gene, clone size, J gene, V gene, CDR3 DNA, CDR3 protein. The D gene is left open where the match is weak. Only some rows state a clone size, as once, few, many or a class for expanded clones.

D: TRBD1
size: .
J: TRBJ1-2
V: TRBV6-1
DNA: TGTGCCAGCAGTGGGACAGGGGGGAACTATGGCTACACCTTC
CDR3: CASSGTGGNYGYTF

D: TRBD2
size: .
J: TRBJ2-6
V: TRBV10-1
DNA: TGCGCCAGCATTTGGACTAGCGGGAAAGGTGGGGCCAACGTCCTGACTTTC
CDR3: CASIWTSGKGGANVLTF

D: .
size: once
J: TRBJ1-2
V: TRBV2
DNA: TGTGCCAGCAGTGAACAGGGGAGGCATGGCTACACCTTC
CDR3: CASSEQGRHGYTF

D: TRBD1
size: .
J: TRBJ2-7
V: TRBV10-3
DNA: TGTGCCATCAGTGAGTCGGAACAGGGGTTACACGAGCAGTACTTC
CDR3: CAISESEQGLHEQYF

D: .
size: .
J: TRBJ2-1
V: TRBV5-1
DNA: TGCGCCAGCAGCCCCGGGACACCGGACAACAATGAGCAGTTCTTC
CDR3: CASSPGTPDNNEQFF

D: .
size: .
J: TRBJ2-7
V: TRBV7-9
DNA: TGTGCCAGCAGCTCCGTTACGAGCAGCTACGAGCAGTACTTC
CDR3: CASSSVTSSYEQYF

D: .
size: .
J: TRBJ2-5
V: TRBV4-2
DNA: TGTGCCAGCAGCCAAGAGAGTGTAGCTCCGGAGACCCAGTACTTC
CDR3: CASSQESVAPETQYF

D: TRBD1
size: .
J: TRBJ2-7
V: TRBV30
DNA: TGTGCCTGGCGGGACCCCGGGACAGGGGGCTACGAGCAGTACTTC
CDR3: CAWRDPGTGGYEQYF

D: TRBD1
size: .
J: TRBJ2-3
V: TRBV5-6
DNA: TGTGCCAGCAGCAGCGCCGGACAGGGGGGAACAGATACGCAGTATTTT
CDR3: CASSSAGQGGTDTQYF

D: TRBD2
size: .
J: TRBJ2-5
V: TRBV5-1
DNA: TGCGCCAGCAGCCTTGGGGCGGGGGAGGAGACCCAGTACTTC
CDR3: CASSLGAGEETQYF

D: .
size: .
J: TRBJ1-1
V: TRBV9
DNA: TGTGCCAGCAGCGCGGGTGGAGGGTACATGAACACTGAAGCTTTCTTT
CDR3: CASSAGGGYMNTEAFF

D: TRBD1
size: .
J: TRBJ2-7
V: TRBV9
DNA: TGTGCCAGCAGTCAGGGACAGCCGCCCTCCTACGAGCAGTACTTC
CDR3: CASSQGQPPSYEQYF

D: TRBD1
size: .
J: TRBJ2-1
V: TRBV6-1
DNA: TGTGCCAGCAGTCCGAGGGACAGGGCATACAATGAGCAGTTCTTC
CDR3: CASSPRDRAYNEQFF

D: TRBD1
size: .
J: TRBJ1-4
V: TRBV13
DNA: TGTGCCAGCAGCTTAGGCGCTCGGGACAGTGAGAATGAAAAACTGTTTTTT
CDR3: CASSLGARDSENEKLFF

D: .
size: .
J: TRBJ1-5
V: TRBV19
DNA: TGTGCCAGTAGGAGGGAGCTGGGGTCCAATCAGCCCCAGCATTTT
CDR3: CASRRELGSNQPQHF